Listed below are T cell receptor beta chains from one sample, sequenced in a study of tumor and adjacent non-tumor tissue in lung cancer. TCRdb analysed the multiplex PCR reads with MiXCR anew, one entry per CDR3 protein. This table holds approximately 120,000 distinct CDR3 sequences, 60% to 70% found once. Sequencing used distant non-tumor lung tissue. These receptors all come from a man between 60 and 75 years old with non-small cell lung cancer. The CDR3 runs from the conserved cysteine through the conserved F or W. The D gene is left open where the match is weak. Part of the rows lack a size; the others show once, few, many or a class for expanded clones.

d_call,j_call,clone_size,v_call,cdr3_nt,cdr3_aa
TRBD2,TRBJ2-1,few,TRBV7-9,TGTGCCAGCAGCCGTAGCGGGAGTGTCTCCTACCATGAGCAGTTCTTC,CASSRSGSVSYHEQFF
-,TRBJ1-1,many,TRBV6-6,TGTGCCAGCAGTGACGCTACCGGGACGGTGAACACTGAAGCTTTCTTT,CASSDATGTVNTEAFF
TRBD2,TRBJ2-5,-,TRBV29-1,TGCAGCGTTGGGGCGGGGGGCCAAGAGACCCAGTACTTC,CSVGAGGQETQYF
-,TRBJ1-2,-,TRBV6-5,TGTGCCAGTAGTAACAGGGTAGATAACTATGGTTACACCTTC,CASSNRVDNYGYTF
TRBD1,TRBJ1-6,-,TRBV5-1,TGCGCCAGCAGCTTGGATGGTGCAGGGGGAAGTTCACCCCTCCACTTT,CASSLDGAGGSSPLHF
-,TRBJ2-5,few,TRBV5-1,TGCGCCAGCAGCTTGGCCCGGGGGGCGGAGACCCAGTACTTC,CASSLARGAETQYF
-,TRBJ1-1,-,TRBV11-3,TGTGCCAGCAGCACCTCAGGGGACATGAACACTGGAGCTTCCTTT,CASSTSGDMNTGASF
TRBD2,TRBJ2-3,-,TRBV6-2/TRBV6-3,TGTGCCAGCAGGGCACGCCGTATGCTAGCGGGAGTGGGCACAGATACGCAGTATTTT,CASRARRMLAGVGTDTQYF
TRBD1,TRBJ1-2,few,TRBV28,TGTGCCGCCACAGGGGGCTATGGCTACACCTTC,CAATGGYGYTF
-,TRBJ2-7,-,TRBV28,TGTGCCAGCAGCGTAGTTGGGGGCACGGCAACCTACGAGCAGTACTTC,CASSVVGGTATYEQYF
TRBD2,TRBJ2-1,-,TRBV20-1,TGCAGCAAGGCTAGCGGGCCCTACAATGAGCAGTTCTTC,CSKASGPYNEQFF
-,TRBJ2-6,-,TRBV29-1,TGCAGCGCCGGGGCAGGGATAGGGGCCAACGTCCTGACTTTC,CSAGAGIGANVLTF
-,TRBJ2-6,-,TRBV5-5,TGTGCCAGCAGCTTACAATCCCTGGGGACTGAGTCTGGGGCCAACATCCTGACTTTC,CASSLQSLGTESGANILTF
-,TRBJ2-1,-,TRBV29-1,TGCAGCGCTAACGAGGCTACACAGGGTGGCACGGGTGAGGAGTTCTTC,CSANEATQGGTGEEFF
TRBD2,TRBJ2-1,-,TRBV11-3,TGTGCCAGTAGACGGACTAGTACGTCTACTGAGCAGTTTTTC,CASRRTSTSTEQFF
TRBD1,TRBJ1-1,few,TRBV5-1,TGCGCCAGCAGCTTGGCGCTGACAGGGGGTCGAACTGAAGCTTTCTTT,CASSLALTGGRTEAFF
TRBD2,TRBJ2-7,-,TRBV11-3,TGTGCCGGTAGGAGGGCTAGCGGGAACTCCTACGACCAGTACTTC,CAGRRASGNSYDQYF
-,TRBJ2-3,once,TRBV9,TGTGCCAGCAGCGTATACGCGGCCCGAGATACGCAGTATTTT,CASSVYAARDTQYF
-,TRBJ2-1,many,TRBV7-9,TGTGCCAGCAGCCCTAGTGTCAATGAGCAGTTCTTC,CASSPSVNEQFF
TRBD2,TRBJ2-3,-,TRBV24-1,TGTGCCACCAGTGACCGACTAGCGGGAGCCATAGATACGCAGTATTTT,CATSDRLAGAIDTQYF
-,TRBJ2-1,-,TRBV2,TGTGCCAGAAGGGAGAGCTCCTACAATGAGCAGTTCTTC,CARRESSYNEQFF
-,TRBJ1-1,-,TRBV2,TGTGCCAACAGTGAAAGGAATGAAGCTTTCTTT,CANSERNEAFF
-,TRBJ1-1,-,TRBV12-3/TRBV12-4,TGCGCCAGCAATCTGGAACAGGGATCTGATGCTTTCTTT,CASNLEQGSDAFF
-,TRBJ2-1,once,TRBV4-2,TGTGGCAGCAGCCAAGAGGGCCCTCCTAACGAGCAGTTCTTC,CGSSQEGPPNEQFF
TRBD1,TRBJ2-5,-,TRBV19,TGTGCCAGTGGGGGACAGGCGGCGGAGACCCAGTACTTC,CASGGQAAETQYF
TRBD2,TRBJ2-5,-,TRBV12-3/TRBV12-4,TGTACCAACCCTTCGGGGGGGGATTGGCAAGTGACCCAGTACTTC,CTNPSGGDWQVTQYF
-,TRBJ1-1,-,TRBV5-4,TGTGCCAGCAGCTTTAATTCGGATTCGGCTGAAGCTCTCTTT,CASSFNSDSAEALF
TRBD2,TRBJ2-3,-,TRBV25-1,TGTGCCAGCAGTCCAGCTGGGAGGGTTGCAGATACGCAGTATTTT,CASSPAGRVADTQYF
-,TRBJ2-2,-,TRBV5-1,TGCGCCAGTAGCTTGGATGGCAAGGGGAACACCGGGGAGCTGTTTTTT,CASSLDGKGNTGELFF
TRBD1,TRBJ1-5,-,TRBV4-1,TGCGTCAGCAGCCAAGCAGGGGGATGGGGCAATCAGCCCCAACATTTT,CVSSQAGGWGNQPQHF
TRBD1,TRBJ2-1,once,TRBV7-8,TGTGCCAGCGGCCCACCGACAGGGTGGGGTGAGCAGTTCTTC,CASGPPTGWGEQFF
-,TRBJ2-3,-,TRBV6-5,TGTGCCAGCAGCGGCTCAGGCGGTTCAGATACGCAGTATTTT,CASSGSGGSDTQYF
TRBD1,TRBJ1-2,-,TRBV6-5,TGTGCCAGTAGTTACCGAGCCGGGACAGACTATTGCTACACCTTC,CASSYRAGTDYCYTF
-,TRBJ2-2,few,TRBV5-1,TGCGCCAGCAGCTCGGACTTTCGTACCGGGGAGCTGTTTTTT,CASSSDFRTGELFF
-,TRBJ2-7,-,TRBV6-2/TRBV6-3,TGTGCCAGCTGTTACCTCGACAGCCGCTCAAGGGAGCAGTACTTC,CASCYLDSRSREQYF
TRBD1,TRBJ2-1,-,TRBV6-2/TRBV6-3,TGTGTCAGTAGGAGACAGGGGGCGTCCTACAATGAGCAGTTCTTC,CVSRRQGASYNEQFF
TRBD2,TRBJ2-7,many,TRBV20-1,TGCAGTGCTAGAAAGGGACTAACTTACGAGCAGTACTTC,CSARKGLTYEQYF
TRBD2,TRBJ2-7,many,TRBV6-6,TGTGCCAGCAGTAATAACGGGGGGGAGCAGTACTTC,CASSNNGGEQYF
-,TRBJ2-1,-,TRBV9,TGTGCCAGCAGCCCCCGGGGGGACAAGGGATACAATGAGCAGTTCTTC,CASSPRGDKGYNEQFF
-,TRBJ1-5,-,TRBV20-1,TGCAGTGCAAGTGAGTTTGGAAGCAATCGGTCCCAGCATTTT,CSASEFGSNRSQHF
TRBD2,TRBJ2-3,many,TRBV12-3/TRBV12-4,TGTGCCAGCACTCGCGGAGTAGCGGGAGCCTCAGATACGCAGTATTTT,CASTRGVAGASDTQYF